These 27 T cell receptor beta chains share one sample of origin, sequenced in a study of shared clonotypes between healthy human individuals. Assay used: immunoSEQ multiplex PCR; TCRdb lists only in-frame clones, some missing. Among 1,500,000 or so clones listed, approximately 98.5% were seen once. Sequencing was performed on naive CD4+ T cells sorted from blood. The sample's subset: CD45RA+ positively selected. The receptors come from a young man in good health.

V is TRBV7-2 and J is TRBJ2-2; 8 positions agree with TRBD1. This CDR3 is built from 15 residues. Looked up from germline, CDR1 is SGHTA and CDR2 is FQGNSA. The V and J ends lost 5 bases and 5 bases, in that order; junction bases with no gene match: 7. CDR3 DNA sequence: TGTGCCAGCAGCCCGGGACAGGAGGCGACCGGGGAGCTGTTTTTT. It translates to CASSPGQEATGELFF.

This chain connects TRBV28 to TRBJ2-1; D call uncertain. Trimming shortened V by 1 base and J by 0 bases, and 10 bases separated the two germline ends. CDR3 size: 16 residues. The germline CDR1 and CDR2 sequences are MDHEN and SYDVKM. The chain's CDR3 is CASSLFAINSYNEQFF. DNA for the CDR3: TGTGCCAGCAGTTTATTCGCCATAAACTCCTACAATGAGCAGTTCTTC. Full variable domain (missing parts from reference TRBV28 and TRBJ2-1): DVKVTQSSRYLVKRTGEKVFLECVQDMDHENMFWYRQDPGLGLRLIYFSYDVKMKEKGDIPEGYSVSREKKERFSLILESASTNQTSMYLCASSLFAINSYNEQFFGPGTRLTVL.

A word on this clone: Other DNA sequences in this specimen translate into the identical CDR3. The chain employs TRBV30 and TRBJ2-6, with D uncertain. This CDR3 has 14 amino acids. The germline gives CDR1 GTSNPN, CDR2 SVGIG (reference sequence). Trimming pared 3 bases from V and 0 bases from J, leaving 6 bases between. Here the CDR3 DNA reads TGTGCCTGGAGCATATCCTCTGGGGCCAACGTCCTGACTTTC. This translates into CAWSISSGANVLTF.

The rearrangement links TRBV5-1 to TRBJ2-7; 11 bases fit TRBD1. Per the germline V gene, CDR1 is SGHRS and CDR2 is YFSETQ. This CDR3 is 14 amino acids long. Trimming removed 4 bases from V and 5 bases from J; junction bases left unmatched: 5. DNA for the CDR3: TGCGCCAGCAGCAAGGACAGGGGGCCCAACGAGCAGTACTTC. This translates into CASSKDRGPNEQYF.

The chain employs TRBV5-1 and TRBJ2-1, with D tentatively TRBD1 or TRBD2 (6 bases each). Deletions cut 0 bases from V and 9 bases from J, with 13 bases between. Germline CDR1 SGHRS, CDR2 YFSETQ. The CDR3 spans 14 residues. The CDR3 protein is CASSLVPGAIEQFF. The DNA of the CDR3 is TGCGCCAGCAGCTTGGTTCCGGGGGCAATTGAGCAGTTCTTC.

The chain recombines TRBV12-5 with TRBJ2-7, with 9 bases lining up with TRBD1. The CDR3 spans 15 residues. The germline gives CDR1 LGHNT, CDR2 FRNRAP. V was pared by 1 base and J by 1 base, with 2 bases of the junction left unmatched. CDR3 loop: CASGLGDRVSYEQYF. CDR3 DNA sequence: TGTGCTAGTGGTTTGGGGGACAGGGTTTCCTACGAGCAGTACTTC.

The CDR3 is CASSGYTEAFF. CDR3 DNA: TGTGCCAGTAGTGGGTACACTGAAGCTTTCTTT. The chain has TRBV19 and TRBJ1-1, with D hard to call. The CDR3 totals 11 residues. With 5 bases removed from V and 3 bases from J, the gap between germline ends came to 4 bases. The germline gives CDR1 LNHDA, CDR2 SQIVND (reference sequence).

This chain connects TRBV5-1 to TRBJ2-7; 8 bases are shared with TRBD2. With V trimmed by 2 bases and J by 1 base, 2 bases remained unmatched. Germline loops: CDR1 SGHRS, CDR2 YFSETQ. CDR3 length equals 14 residues. The CDR3: CASSFAGGSYEQYF. The CDR3 nucleotides are TGCGCCAGCAGCTTCGCGGGGGGATCCTACGAGCAGTACTTC.

The table lists this clone with a count of one. This sequence joins TRBV29-1 and TRBJ1-1; a weak D match, TRBD1 (6 bases). V lost 6 bases and J 1 base, leaving 18 bases between the germline ends. The CDR3 runs 15 residues. The germline V gene encodes CDR1 SQVTM and CDR2 ANQGSEA. CDR3 nucleotides: TGCAGCGTATACGTACCGGGACACAAGAACACTGAAGCTTTCTTT. Translation gives CSVYVPGHKNTEAFF.

The chain has TRBV2 and TRBJ1-5; 10 nucleotides line up with TRBD1. V lost 7 bases to trimming and J lost 2 bases; unmatched junction nucleotides: 5. Per germline, CDR1 SNHLY and CDR2 FYNNEI. The CDR3 is 15 residues long. CDR3 protein: CASTKTGGRNQPQHF. For the CDR3, the DNA is TGTGCCAGCACCAAGACAGGGGGCCGCAATCAGCCCCAGCATTTT.

V gene TRBV29-1 combines with J gene TRBJ2-6, with 12 bases that match TRBD2. Germline V gene lookup returns CDR1 SQVTM and CDR2 ANQGSEA. The CDR3 has 17 amino acids. J gave up 3 bases and V 6 bases, and 9 bases lay outside the gene matches. The CDR3 coding sequence is TGCAGCGTCACCCTAGCGGGAGGGCCCGGTGGGGCCAACGTCCTGACTTTC. Its protein is CSVTLAGGPGGANVLTF.

CDR3 sequence (DNA): TGTGCCTGGAGTGTGGGACTTGGGGAGGGAGATACGCAGTATTTT. Protein sequence: CAWSVGLGEGDTQYF. The chain is built from TRBV30 and TRBJ2-3, with 7 bases lining up with TRBD2. CDR1 is GTSNPN, CDR2 SVGIG, per germline (reference sequence). Unmatched junction bases numbered 8, after V lost 0 bases and J lost 5 bases. The CDR3 consists of 15 residues.

The chain employs TRBV7-2 and TRBJ1-2, with 7 bases fitting TRBD1. This CDR3 contains 13 residues. J was trimmed by 4 bases and V by 5 bases; bases with no gene match: 4. Per germline, CDR1 SGHTA and CDR2 FQGNSA. The CDR3 loop reads CASSTGTAYGYTF. CDR3 in DNA: TGTGCCAGCAGCACTGGGACAGCCTATGGCTACACCTTC.

As for this clone: Other nucleotide sequences from this sample produce the same CDR3. This rearrangement joins TRBV30 to TRBJ2-5, with D perhaps matching TRBD1 or TRBD2 (5 bases each). The V end was cut by 0 bases, the J end by 4 bases, with 9 bases between. The CDR3 runs to 13 residues. Germline assignment: CDR1 GTSNPN and CDR2 SVGIG (reference sequence). CDR3 amino acids: CAWSVTRGETQYF. The CDR3 DNA sequence: TGTGCCTGGAGTGTAACTAGGGGAGAGACCCAGTACTTC.

This clone was counted a single time. The genes are TRBV28 and TRBJ1-2, with 9 bases matching TRBD1. J gave up 0 bases and V 7 bases, and 18 bases lay outside the gene matches. CDR1 and CDR2 from the germline V gene are MDHEN and SYDVKM. CDR3 length: 19 amino acids. CDR3 nucleotides: TGTGCCAGCACGGTAGTACAGGGGGCTATTAAAAGAGCTAACTATGGCTACACCTTC. It specifies CASTVVQGAIKRANYGYTF.

J is TRBJ2-7 and V is TRBV6-1; TRBD2 matches 7 bases. V lost 4 bases and J lost 0; bases outside the gene matches: 6. The germline V gene encodes CDR1 MNHNS and CDR2 SASEGT. CDR3 length: 15 residues. The CDR3 here is CASSVSSGLSYEQYF. As DNA, the CDR3 is TGTGCCAGCAGTGTTTCTAGCGGTCTCTCCTACGAGCAGTACTTC.

As regards this clone: The sample has other DNA sequences that encode this CDR3 too. The CDR3 here is CASSVGLGETQYF. CDR3 coding DNA: TGTGCCAGCAGCGTAGGGCTGGGAGAGACCCAGTACTTC. The chain couples TRBV9 to TRBJ2-5; no definite D call. V was clipped by 0 bases and J by 4 bases, with 7 bases between them. The length of the CDR3 is 13 residues. The germline V gene has CDR1 SGDLS and CDR2 YYNGEE.

The chain joins TRBV10-2 to TRBJ2-1, with D possibly TRBD1 on 6 matching bases. The germline gives CDR1 WSHSY, CDR2 SAAADI. With 5 bases removed from V and 16 bases from J, the gap between germline ends came to 21 bases. The CDR3 is 13 amino acids. The CDR3 nucleotides read TGCGCCAGCAGTAGGTATGAGGACAGCGACTGCTTCTTC. Translated, it gives CASSRYEDSDCFF.

The chain is built from TRBV5-1 and TRBJ2-7, with 7 nucleotides matching TRBD1. The germline CDR1 and CDR2 sequences are SGHRS and YFSETQ. The V segment lost 4 bases and the J segment 4 bases; nucleotides outside the gene matches: 14. The CDR3 sequence is 16 residues long. CDR3 nucleotides: TGCGCCAGCAGCGCGACAGGGTTGAGCCCCGCATACGAGCAGTACTTC. Translated: CASSATGLSPAYEQYF. Supplemented by reference TRBV5-1 and TRBJ2-7, the full variable domain reads KAGVTQTPRYLIKTRGQQVTLSCSPISGHRSVSWYQQTPGQGLQFLFEYFSETQRNKGNFPGRFSGRQFSNSRSEMNVSTLELGDSALYLCASSATGLSPAYEQYFGPGTRLTVT.

The rearrangement uses TRBV28 and TRBJ2-1; 7 bases are a match to TRBD1. Germline assignment: CDR1 MDHEN and CDR2 SYDVKM. V shed 3 bases and J 13 bases; nucleotides not matched to a gene: 12. This CDR3 contains 14 residues. DNA for the CDR3: TGTGCCAGCAGTTTGCCCGGACAGGCCTCCAGCCAGTTCTTC. Amino acid sequence: CASSLPGQASSQFF.

J is TRBJ2-7 and V is TRBV19; D perhaps matches TRBD2 (5 bases). Trimming cost V 9 bases and J 4 bases, with 10 bases left between them. Germline V gene sequence: CDR1 LNHDA, CDR2 SQIVND (reference sequence). This CDR3 comprises 11 residues. This CDR3 reads CASGLLYEQYF. In DNA form, the CDR3 reads TGTGCCAGCGGACTCCTTTACGAGCAGTACTTC.

This rearrangement joins TRBV7-9 to TRBJ2-3, with D perhaps assigned TRBD1 or TRBD2 (6 bases each). The CDR3 totals 15 residues. Germline lookup yields CDR1 SEHNR and CDR2 FQNEAQ (reference sequence). V was cut by 1 base and J by 5 bases, with 13 bases left in between. The CDR3 DNA reads TGTGCCAGCAGCTTAGAGGGGGGCGGAGGAGATACGCAGTATTTT. It yields the protein CASSLEGGGGDTQYF. The whole variable domain, remainder taken from reference TRBV7-9 and TRBJ2-3, is DTGVSQNPRHKITKRGQNVTFRCDPISEHNRLYWYRQTLGQGPEFLTYFQNEAQLEKSRLLSDRFSAERPKGSFSTLEIQRTEQGDSAMYLCASSLEGGGGDTQYFGPGTRLTVL.

The chain couples TRBV6-5 to TRBJ1-5; D is unresolved. The V end lost 4 bases, the J end lost 7 bases, and 8 bases lay between the germline ends. Germline V gene lookup returns CDR1 MNHEY and CDR2 SVGAGI. The CDR3 sequence is 12 residues long. CDR3 loop: CASSSPGQPQHF. The CDR3 nucleotides read TGTGCCAGCAGTTCCCCGGGGCAGCCCCAGCATTTT.

The V gene is TRBV25-1, the J gene TRBJ1-4; 12 nucleotides align to TRBD1. J gave up 13 bases and V 3 bases, and 12 bases lay outside the gene matches. This CDR3 region has 16 residues. Germline V gene sequence: CDR1 MGHDK, CDR2 SYGVNS. CDR3 protein: CASSDESRDRGRRLFF. Written as DNA, the CDR3 is TGTGCCAGCAGTGATGAAAGCCGGGACAGGGGGCGCCGACTGTTTTTT. Based on the CDR3 plus reference TRBV25-1 and TRBJ1-4, the full variable domain is EADIYQTPRYLVIGTGKKITLECSQTMGHDKMYWYQQDPGMELHLIHYSYGVNSTEKGDLSSESTVSRIRTEHFPLTLESARPSHTSQYLCASSDESRDRGRRLFFGSGTQLSVL.

The J gene is TRBJ2-7, the V gene TRBV29-1, with 9 bases identical to TRBD1. Germline CDR1 is SQVTM and CDR2 is ANQGSEA. The V gene end was trimmed by 3 bases and the J gene end by 2 bases; junction bases not matched to a gene: 17. The CDR3 is 18 amino acids. The CDR3 DNA is TGCAGCGTTGAGTTGGGAGGGACAGGGCTTTGGGAGCCCTACGAGCAGTACTTC. The encoded protein is CSVELGGTGLWEPYEQYF.

The genes are TRBV18 and TRBJ2-5, with no clear D. With 6 bases removed from V and 2 bases from J, the gap between germline ends came to 7 bases. The length of the CDR3 is 12 residues. Germline values: CDR1 KGHSH, CDR2 LQKENI. The DNA of the CDR3 is TGTGCCAGCTCCGCAAGACAAGAGACCCAGTACTTC. Protein: CASSARQETQYF.

About this clone: Other DNA variants within this sample encode the same CDR3. The J gene is TRBJ2-7, the V gene TRBV5-1; D unclear. Trimming cost V 0 bases and J 1 base, with 8 bases left between them. Germline CDR1 and CDR2: SGHRS and YFSETQ. This CDR3 is 14 amino acids long. This chain's CDR3 is CASSLVVESYEQYF. In DNA, the CDR3 is TGCGCCAGCAGCTTGGTTGTAGAATCCTACGAGCAGTACTTC.